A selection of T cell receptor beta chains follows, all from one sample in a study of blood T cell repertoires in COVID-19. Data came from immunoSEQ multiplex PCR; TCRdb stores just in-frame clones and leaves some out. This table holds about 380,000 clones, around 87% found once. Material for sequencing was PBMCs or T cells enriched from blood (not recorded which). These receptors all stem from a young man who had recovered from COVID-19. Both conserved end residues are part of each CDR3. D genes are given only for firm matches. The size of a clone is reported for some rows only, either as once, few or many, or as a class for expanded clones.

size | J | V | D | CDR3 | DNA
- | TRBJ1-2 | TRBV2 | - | CASRETGANGYTF | TGTGCCAGCAGGGAAACTGGTGCTAATGGCTACACCTTC
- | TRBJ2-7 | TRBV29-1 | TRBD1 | CSVTGTSYEQYF | TGCAGCGTGACAGGGACCTCCTACGAGCAGTACTTC
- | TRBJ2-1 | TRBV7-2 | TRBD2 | CASSTGTSPNEQFF | TGTGCCAGCAGCACCGGGACTAGCCCCAATGAGCAGTTCTTC
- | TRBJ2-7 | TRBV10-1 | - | CASSDRIHEQYF | TGCGCCAGCAGTGACAGGATCCACGAGCAGTACTTC
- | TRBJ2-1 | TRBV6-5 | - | CASSYSQGSYNEQFF | TGTGCCAGCAGTTACTCACAGGGCTCCTACAATGAGCAGTTCTTC
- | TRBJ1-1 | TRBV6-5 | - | CASTDRYNTEAFF | TGTGCCAGCACCGACAGGTATAACACTGAAGCTTTCTTT
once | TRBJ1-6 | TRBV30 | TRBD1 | CACIQGASNPFRGSPLHF | TGTGCGTGTATACAGGGGGCCTCGAACCCATTCAGGGGCTCACCCCTCCACTTT
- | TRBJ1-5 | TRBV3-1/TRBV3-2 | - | CASSQDLSENQPQHF | TGTGCCAGCAGCCAAGATTTGTCAGAAAATCAGCCCCAGCATTTT
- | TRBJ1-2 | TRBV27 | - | CASSWFRGQGYTF | TGTGCCAGCAGTTGGTTTAGAGGGCAGGGCTACACCTTC
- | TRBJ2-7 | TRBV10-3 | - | CAISKTGTTYEQYF | TGTGCCATCAGCAAGACAGGCACCACCTACGAGCAGTACTTC
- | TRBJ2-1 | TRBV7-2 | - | CASSLRLARSSYNEQFF | TGTGCCAGCAGCTTAAGGCTAGCTCGTAGCTCCTACAATGAGCAGTTCTTC
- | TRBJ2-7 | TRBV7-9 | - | CASSDWRGGSYEQYF | TGTGCCAGCAGCGACTGGAGGGGTGGATCCTACGAGCAGTACTTC
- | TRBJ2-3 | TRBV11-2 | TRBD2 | CASSLDIWGGRHEDTQYF | TGTGCCAGCAGCTTAGATATATGGGGGGGTCGGCATGAAGATACGCAGTATTTT
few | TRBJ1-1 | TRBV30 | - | CAWSVGGDTFF | TGTGCCTGGAGTGTCGGAGGGGATACTTTCTTT
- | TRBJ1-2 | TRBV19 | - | CASRSTGTYGYTF | TGTGCCAGTAGATCGACGGGGACATATGGCTACACCTTC
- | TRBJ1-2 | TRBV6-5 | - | CASTLGGRSYGYTF | TGTGCCAGCACTTTAGGGGGAAGAAGCTATGGCTACACCTTC
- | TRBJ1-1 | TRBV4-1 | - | CASSQEGRTSEAFF | TGCGCCAGCAGCCAAGAAGGGCGGACTTCTGAAGCTTTCTTT
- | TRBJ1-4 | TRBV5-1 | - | CASSLSGLSNEKLFF | TGCGCCAGCAGCTTGTCGGGACTGAGTAATGAAAAACTGTTTTTT
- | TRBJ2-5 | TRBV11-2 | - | CASSQDFQETQYF | TGTGCCAGCAGCCAGGACTTCCAAGAGACCCAGTACTTC